This T cell receptor (beta chain) was recorded in a study of T-cell reconstitution after alpha-beta-depleted transplantation in children. Researchers prepared the TCRbeta library using unique molecular identifiers, the study reports. One entry per CDR3 protein, called by TCRdb with MiXCR from the PCR reads. The table has 600,000 to 700,000 distinct CDR3 sequences, around a sixth seen once. In germline, CDR1 is ENHRY, CDR2 SYGVKD. Trimming removed 6 bases from V and 2 bases from J, with 7 bases in between. The CDR3 has 13 residues. This material consisted of PBMCs from the stem cell graft donor, taken from the stem cell graft. The chain is built from TRBV10-3 and TRBJ1-4, with a possible D match to TRBD1 (5 bases). This receptor was identified in a human donor who donated a stem cell graft to a child with acute myeloid leukemia. The CDR3 region has the DNA TGTGCCATCAGGGCAGGGACTAATGAAAAACTGTTTTTT. Protein sequence: CAIRAGTNEKLFF.